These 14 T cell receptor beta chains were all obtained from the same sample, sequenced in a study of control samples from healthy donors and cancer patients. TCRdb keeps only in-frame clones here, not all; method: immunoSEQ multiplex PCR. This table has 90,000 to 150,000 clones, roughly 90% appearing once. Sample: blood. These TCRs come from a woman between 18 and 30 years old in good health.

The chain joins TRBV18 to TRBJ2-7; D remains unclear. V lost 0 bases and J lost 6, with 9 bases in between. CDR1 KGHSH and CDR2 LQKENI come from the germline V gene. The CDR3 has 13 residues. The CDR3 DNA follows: TGTGCCAGCTCACCACCGTCTTCTTCCGAGCAGTACTTC. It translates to CASSPPSSSEQYF.

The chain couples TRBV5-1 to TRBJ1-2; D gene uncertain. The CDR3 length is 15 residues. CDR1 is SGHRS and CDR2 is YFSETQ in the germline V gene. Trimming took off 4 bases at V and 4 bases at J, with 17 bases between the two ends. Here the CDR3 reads CASSPRADGPYGYTF. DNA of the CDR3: TGCGCCAGCAGCCCCCGGGCGGACGGTCCCTATGGCTACACCTTC.

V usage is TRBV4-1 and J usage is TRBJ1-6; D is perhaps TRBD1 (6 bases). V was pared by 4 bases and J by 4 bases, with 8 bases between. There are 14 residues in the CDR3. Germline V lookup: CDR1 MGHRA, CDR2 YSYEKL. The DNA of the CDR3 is TGCGCCAGCAGCCGTGACAGGTATAATTCACCCCTCCACTTT. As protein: CASSRDRYNSPLHF.

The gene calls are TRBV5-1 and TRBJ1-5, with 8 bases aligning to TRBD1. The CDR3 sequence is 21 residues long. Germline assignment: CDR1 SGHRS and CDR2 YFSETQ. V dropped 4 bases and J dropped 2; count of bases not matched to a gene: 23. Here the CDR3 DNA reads TGCGCCAGCAGCCAAAATGGCCGGGACAGGCTTCAAGGATGGGGCAATCAGCCCCAGCATTTT. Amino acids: CASSQNGRDRLQGWGNQPQHF.

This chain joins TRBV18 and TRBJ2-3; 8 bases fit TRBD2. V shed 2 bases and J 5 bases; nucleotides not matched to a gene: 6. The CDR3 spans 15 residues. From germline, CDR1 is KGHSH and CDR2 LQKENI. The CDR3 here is CASSPTGGREDTQYF. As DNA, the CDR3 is TGTGCCAGCTCACCAACGGGGGGGCGGGAAGATACGCAGTATTTT.

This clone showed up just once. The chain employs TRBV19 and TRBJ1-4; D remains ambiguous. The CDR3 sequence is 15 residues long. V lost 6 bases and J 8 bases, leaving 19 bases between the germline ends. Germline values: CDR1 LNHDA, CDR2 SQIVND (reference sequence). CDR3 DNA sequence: TGTGCCAGTAGCGCCTTGGATCAGAGTGGGGAAAAACTGTTTTTT. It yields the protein CASSALDQSGEKLFF.

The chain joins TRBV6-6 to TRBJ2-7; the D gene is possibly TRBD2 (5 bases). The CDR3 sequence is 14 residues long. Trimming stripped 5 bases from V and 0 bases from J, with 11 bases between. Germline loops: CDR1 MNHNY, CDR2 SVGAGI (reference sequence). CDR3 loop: CASSPASFSYEQYF. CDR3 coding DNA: TGTGCCAGCAGTCCAGCTAGCTTCTCCTACGAGCAGTACTTC.

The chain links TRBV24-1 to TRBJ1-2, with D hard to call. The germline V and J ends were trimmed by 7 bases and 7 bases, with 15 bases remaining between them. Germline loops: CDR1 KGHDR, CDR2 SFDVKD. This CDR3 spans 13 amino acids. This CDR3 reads CATRARDSSGYTF. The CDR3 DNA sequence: TGTGCCACCAGAGCCAGAGACTCCTCTGGCTACACCTTC.

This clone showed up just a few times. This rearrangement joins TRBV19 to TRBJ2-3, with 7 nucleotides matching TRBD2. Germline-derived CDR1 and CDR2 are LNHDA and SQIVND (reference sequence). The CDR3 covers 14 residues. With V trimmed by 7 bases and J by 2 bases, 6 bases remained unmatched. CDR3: CASMGGTPTDTQYF. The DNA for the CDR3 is TGTGCCAGTATGGGGGGGACCCCCACAGATACGCAGTATTTT.

The CDR3 nucleotides are TGTGCCAGCAGCCAAGATAAGGGGCTCAATTCACCCCTCCACTTT. Protein: CASSQDKGLNSPLHF. The chain combines TRBV4-2 with TRBJ1-6, with a possible D match to TRBD1 (5 bases). The V end was cut by 0 bases, the J end by 7 bases, with 10 bases between. Germline values: CDR1 LGHNA, CDR2 YNFKEQ. The CDR3 is made up of 15 amino acids.

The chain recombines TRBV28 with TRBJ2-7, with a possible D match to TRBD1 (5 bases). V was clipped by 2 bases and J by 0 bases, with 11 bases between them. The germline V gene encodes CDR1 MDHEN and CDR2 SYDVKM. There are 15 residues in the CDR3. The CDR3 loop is CASSLIRVRSYEQYF. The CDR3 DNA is TGTGCCAGCAGTTTAATCAGGGTTCGCTCCTACGAGCAGTACTTC. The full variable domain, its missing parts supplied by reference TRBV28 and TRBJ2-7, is DVKVTQSSRYLVKRTGEKVFLECVQDMDHENMFWYRQDPGLGLRLIYFSYDVKMKEKGDIPEGYSVSREKKERFSLILESASTNQTSMYLCASSLIRVRSYEQYFGPGTRLTVT.

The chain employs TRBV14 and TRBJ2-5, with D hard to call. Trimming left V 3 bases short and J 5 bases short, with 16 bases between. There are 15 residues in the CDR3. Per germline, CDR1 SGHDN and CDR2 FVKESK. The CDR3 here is CASSHLEVSAETQYF. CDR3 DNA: TGTGCCAGCAGCCATCTCGAAGTGTCCGCGGAGACCCAGTACTTC.

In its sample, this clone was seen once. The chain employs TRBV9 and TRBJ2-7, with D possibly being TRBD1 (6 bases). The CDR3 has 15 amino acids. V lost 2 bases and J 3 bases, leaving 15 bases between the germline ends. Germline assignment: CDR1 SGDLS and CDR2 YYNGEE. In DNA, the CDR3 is TGTGCCAGCAGCGTTGGCGACTGGACAGACTACGAGCAGTACTTC. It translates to CASSVGDWTDYEQYF.

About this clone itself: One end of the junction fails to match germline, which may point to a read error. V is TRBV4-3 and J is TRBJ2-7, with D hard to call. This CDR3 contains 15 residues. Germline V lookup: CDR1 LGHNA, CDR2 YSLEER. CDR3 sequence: CASSQDKSVSYERYF. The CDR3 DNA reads TGCGCCAGCAGCCAAGATAAGTCGGTCTCCTACGAGCGGTACTTC.